Following are 28 T cell receptor beta chains from one sample sequenced in a study of quantifying T cell responses using KT2 cells. Study background: Reverse transcription used primers in the TCR alpha and beta constant regions.

A single-stranded UMI oligo with SP2 sequence was ligated to cDNA 3' ends. An equimolar mix of RC1.1 and RC1.2 primed the beta chain across TRBC1 and TRBC2. TCRdb ran MiXCR on the UMI-ligation and nested PCR reads and lists one entry per CDR3 protein. Counted here are approximately 43,000 distinct CDR3 sequences, approximately 17% occurring once; the ten biggest clones make up around 43%. Sequenced input: PBMCs spiked with cells of the T cell clone KT2. The receptors were gathered from a human donor.

CDR3 loop: CASSRGPSSYNEQFF. CDR3 in DNA: TGCGCCAGCAGCCGGGGGCCGAGCTCCTACAATGAGCAGTTCTTC. The chain has TRBV4-1 and TRBJ2-1; weak D call: TRBD1 (6 bases). The CDR3 runs 15 residues. CDR1 is MGHRA and CDR2 is YSYEKL in the germline V gene. The ends were cut back, 4 bases at V and 0 bases at J, with 10 bases in the middle.

This clonotype was observed a handful of times. This sequence joins TRBV6-5 and TRBJ1-6, with D hard to call. From germline, CDR1 is MNHEY and CDR2 SVGAGI. V was shortened by 2 bases and J by 0 bases, with 8 bases between the two germline ends. The CDR3 extends over 16 amino acids. CDR3 region: CASSYGVNSYNSPLHF. CDR3 DNA sequence: TGTGCCAGCAGTTACGGGGTGAACTCCTATAATTCACCCCTCCACTTT.

The chain couples TRBV6-2 or TRBV6-3 to TRBJ1-5; D is ambiguous. V dropped 5 bases and J dropped 8 bases, with 10 bases sitting between them. Germline V gene sequence: CDR1 MNHEY, CDR2 SVGEGT. The CDR3 covers 12 residues. CDR3 nucleotide sequence: TGTGCCAGCAGTATCAAGGCGGAGCCCCAGCATTTT. Amino acid sequence: CASSIKAEPQHF.

This clonotype turned up a few times. This sequence joins TRBV14 and TRBJ1-2, with 9 bases lining up with TRBD1. Germline CDR1 and CDR2: SGHDN and FVKESK. V was clipped by 3 bases and J by 4 bases; unmatched bases: 3. This CDR3 is 14 amino acids long. Here the CDR3 DNA reads TGTGCCAGCAGCCAGGACAGGGGAAGCTATGGCTACACCTTC. Residues: CASSQDRGSYGYTF.

The table lists this clonotype with a few counts. The chain couples TRBV20-1 to TRBJ2-3, with 9 bases identical to TRBD2. With V trimmed by 3 bases and J by 5 bases, 3 bases remained unmatched. Germline CDR1 DFQATT, CDR2 SNEGSKA (reference sequence). This CDR3 spans 13 amino acids. The CDR3 DNA is TGCAGTGCTAGTGATAGCGGGGGAGATACGCAGTATTTT. Its translation: CSASDSGGDTQYF.

The table lists this clonotype with many counts. This sequence joins TRBV29-1 and TRBJ2-1; 8 nucleotides align to TRBD1. The J segment lost 0 bases and the V segment lost 5 bases, leaving 3 bases of the junction unmatched. The CDR3 has 14 residues. The V gene's germline CDR1 is SQVTM and CDR2 ANQGSEA. CDR3 in amino acids: CSVTGQGSYNEQFF. CDR3 nucleotide sequence: TGCAGCGTTACCGGACAGGGCTCCTACAATGAGCAGTTCTTC.

This chain uses TRBV18 with TRBJ2-6, with TRBD1 identical over 8 bases. CDR1 and CDR2 (germline): KGHSH, LQKENI. The CDR3 extends over 16 amino acids. The V and J ends lost 1 base and 4 bases, in that order; junction bases with no gene match: 3. As DNA, the CDR3 is TGTGCCAGCTCACCACTGACAGGGGTCGGGGCCAACGTCCTGACTTTC. The encoded protein is CASSPLTGVGANVLTF.

This clonotype appeared a few times. The J gene is TRBJ1-2, the V gene TRBV4-1; the D is unclear. This CDR3 region has 18 residues. In germline, CDR1 is MGHRA, CDR2 YSYEKL. V was trimmed by 3 bases and J by 1 base, leaving 21 bases between them. In DNA, the CDR3 is TGCGCCAGCAGCCACCCAGCCAAGGGCGGGATAAGTAACTATGGCTACACCTTC. Translated: CASSHPAKGGISNYGYTF.

The rearrangement joins TRBV27 to TRBJ1-1; D unresolved. The germline gives CDR1 MNHEY, CDR2 SMNVEV (reference sequence). Trimming pared 5 bases from V and 1 base from J, leaving 11 bases between. The CDR3 sequence is 14 residues long. CDR3 nucleotide sequence: TGTGCCAGCAGTCCAAGGCAGAAGAACACTGAAGCTTTCTTT. Residues: CASSPRQKNTEAFF.

The V call is TRBV6-1, the J call TRBJ1-6; D call uncertain. The CDR3 extends over 15 amino acids. V was cut by 7 bases and J by 4 bases, with 14 bases left in between. Germline loops: CDR1 MNHNS, CDR2 SASEGT. CDR3 nucleotide sequence: TGTGCCAGCACTGTGACTGTGCAATATAATTCACCCCTCCACTTT. Translation gives CASTVTVQYNSPLHF.

This chain links TRBV12-3 or TRBV12-4 with TRBJ2-5; the D gene is possibly TRBD1 (5 bases). The CDR3 runs 14 residues. The germline V and J ends were trimmed by 6 bases and 1 base, with 12 bases remaining between them. This CDR3 reads CASSRTRRQETQYF. Written as DNA, the CDR3 is TGTGCCAGCAGCCGGACAAGACGCCAAGAGACCCAGTACTTC.

This clonotype was counted a single time. The rearrangement joins TRBV15 to TRBJ2-3; 13 bases are a match to TRBD2. CDR1 and CDR2 (germline): LNHNV, YYDKDF (reference sequence). The V gene end was trimmed by 3 bases and the J gene end by 2 bases; junction bases not matched to a gene: 8. This CDR3 is 18 amino acids long. The DNA for the CDR3 is TGTGCCACCAGCAGCCCGACGGGACTAGCGGGGTTCACAGATACGCAGTATTTT. This encodes CATSSPTGLAGFTDTQYF.

The chain is built from TRBV12-3 or TRBV12-4 and TRBJ1-1; D is unresolved. The CDR3 totals 14 residues. V was clipped by 3 bases and J by 2 bases, with 10 bases between them. The CDR3 reads CASSFSQTNTEAFF. The CDR3 DNA reads as TGTGCCAGCAGTTTTTCACAGACCAACACTGAAGCTTTCTTT.

This clonotype was recorded a few times. The chain combines TRBV14 with TRBJ2-1; possible D gene TRBD2, 5 bases. This CDR3 region has 16 residues. V was clipped by 3 bases and J by 8 bases, with 20 bases between them. Per the germline V gene, CDR1 is SGHDN and CDR2 is FVKESK. In DNA, the CDR3 is TGTGCCAGCAGCCAGCTGGTGCGTCTAGCTTATGATGAGCAGTTCTTC. Its protein is CASSQLVRLAYDEQFF.

This clonotype was seen a few times. The genes are TRBV29-1 and TRBJ1-5; D is unclear. The V end lost 5 bases, the J end lost 2 bases, and 13 bases lay between the germline ends. The CDR3 has 14 amino acids. CDR1 is SQVTM, CDR2 ANQGSEA, per germline. CDR3 sequence reads: CSVLGSGGNQPQHF. The CDR3 DNA reads as TGCAGCGTTTTGGGGAGTGGAGGCAATCAGCCCCAGCATTTT.

The chain joins TRBV7-8 to TRBJ2-5; TRBD2 matches at 7 bases. Trimming took 3 bases from V and 6 from J; bases not matched to a gene: 10. Germline assignment: CDR1 SGHVS and CDR2 FQNEAQ. The CDR3 loop spans 15 amino acids. The CDR3: CASSLARSGRQTQYF. The CDR3 bases are TGTGCCAGCAGCTTGGCGAGGTCCGGGAGGCAGACCCAGTACTTC.

This clonotype has only a few counts. V usage is TRBV6-5 and J usage is TRBJ2-7; 9 bases fit TRBD1. The CDR3 sequence is 15 residues long. In germline, CDR1 is MNHEY, CDR2 SVGAGI. Germline trimming cut 6 bases from V and 3 bases from J; bases unmatched to any gene: 9. The CDR3: CASSPGGTGNYEQYF. The DNA of the CDR3 is TGTGCCAGCAGCCCCGGGGGGACAGGGAACTACGAGCAGTACTTC.

The V and J genes are TRBV7-9 and TRBJ1-1, with D hard to call. This CDR3 spans 13 amino acids. Trimming took off 2 bases at V and 10 bases at J, with 14 bases between the two ends. Germline CDR1 and CDR2: SEHNR and FQNEAQ (reference sequence). The CDR3 coding sequence is TGTGCCAGCAGCTTAATTATCCCAGAAGGAGCTTTCTTT. Translation: CASSLIIPEGAFF.

This clonotype was recorded many times. For the CDR3, the DNA is TGTGCCAGCAGCCCCTGGCAGGGACCTGAAGCTTTCTTT. Translating it yields CASSPWQGPEAFF. V and J are TRBV7-2 and TRBJ1-1, with D possibly matching TRBD1 (5 bases). Looked up from germline, CDR1 is SGHTA and CDR2 is FQGNSA. There are 13 residues in the CDR3. V lost 5 bases and J lost 6, with 13 bases in between.

This chain joins TRBV6-2 or TRBV6-3 and TRBJ2-6; tentatively, D is TRBD1 (6 bases). This CDR3 has 15 residues. The V end lost 6 bases, the J end lost 0 bases, and 9 bases lay between the germline ends. From germline, CDR1 is MNHEY and CDR2 SVGEGT. This chain's CDR3 is CASRQDSSGANVLTF. CDR3 coding DNA: TGTGCCAGCAGGCAGGACAGCTCTGGGGCCAACGTCCTGACTTTC.

CDR3 bases: TGTGCCAGCAGGCAAGGACTAGCGGCCTTACGGGAGCAGTACTTC. The encoded protein is CASRQGLAALREQYF. V usage is TRBV2 and J usage is TRBJ2-7; 10 bases are shared with TRBD2. With 6 bases clipped from V and 7 bases from J, the junction kept 12 bases outside the gene matches. This CDR3 is built from 15 residues. Germline V gene data show CDR1 as SNHLY and CDR2 as FYNNEI.

Written as DNA, the CDR3 is TGTGCCAGCACCACTCGAGCGGGGGGAACAGATACGCAGTATTTT. This sequence encodes CASTTRAGGTDTQYF. The V and J genes are TRBV6-6 and TRBJ2-3, with 9 bases matching TRBD2. There are 15 residues in the CDR3. The V and J ends lost 7 bases and 3 bases, in that order; junction bases with no gene match: 8. In germline, CDR1 is MNHNY, CDR2 SVGAGI (reference sequence).

This clonotype was detected a few times. This chain links TRBV7-9 with TRBJ2-3; D possibly corresponds to TRBD2 (6 bases). Germline V gene data show CDR1 as SEHNR and CDR2 as FQNEAQ (reference sequence). The CDR3 loop spans 16 amino acids. V was shortened by 5 bases and J by 0 bases, with 15 bases between the two germline ends. Written as DNA, the CDR3 is TGTGCCAGCAGCCCGAGCGGGTCCTATAGCACAGATACGCAGTATTTT. Translation: CASSPSGSYSTDTQYF.

The V gene is TRBV18, the J gene TRBJ1-1; the D is unclear. Germline CDR1 and CDR2: KGHSH and LQKENI. CDR3 length: 15 residues. Between the trimmed V and J ends, which lost 1 base and 4 bases, there was a span of 13 bases. DNA of the CDR3: TGTGCCAGCTCACCACTCGGGATGACGGGCACTGAAGCTTTCTTT. It specifies CASSPLGMTGTEAFF.

This clonotype was observed a handful of times. The chain recombines TRBV7-8 with TRBJ2-5; D gene ambiguous. The CDR3 runs 13 residues. The germline V gene encodes CDR1 SGHVS and CDR2 FQNEAQ. V lost 8 bases and J 3 bases, leaving 13 bases between the germline ends. The CDR3 bases are TGTGCCAGCCGCCCGGCGTATGAAGAGACCCAGTACTTC. Translated, it gives CASRPAYEETQYF.

J is TRBJ2-3 and V is TRBV12-3 or TRBV12-4, with 8 bases identical to TRBD1. The CDR3 has 15 amino acids. The V segment lost 7 bases and the J segment 0 bases; nucleotides outside the gene matches: 6. CDR3 bases: TGTGCCAGCACCACTGGACAGGGAAGCACAGATACGCAGTATTTT. Translation gives CASTTGQGSTDTQYF.

This clonotype has more than one count but fewer than ten. The chain is built from TRBV7-9 and TRBJ2-1; the D gene is possibly TRBD2 (6 bases). Germline assignment: CDR1 SEHNR and CDR2 FQNEAQ (reference sequence). The CDR3 extends over 16 amino acids. V was trimmed by 5 bases and J by 3 bases, leaving 17 bases between them. CDR3 sequence (DNA): TGTGCCAGCAGCATTAGTGGGGGAGGAATCTACAATGAGCAGTTCTTC. Translation gives CASSISGGGIYNEQFF.

The V and J genes are TRBV20-1 and TRBJ2-3, with D perhaps assigned TRBD1 or TRBD2 (5 bases each). With 5 bases removed from V and 0 bases from J, the gap between germline ends came to 12 bases. Germline V gives CDR1 DFQATT, CDR2 SNEGSKA (reference sequence). The CDR3 extends over 14 amino acids. The DNA for the CDR3 is TGCAGTGCTCGTCGGGGCCCTAGCACAGATACGCAGTATTTT. Amino acids: CSARRGPSTDTQYF.